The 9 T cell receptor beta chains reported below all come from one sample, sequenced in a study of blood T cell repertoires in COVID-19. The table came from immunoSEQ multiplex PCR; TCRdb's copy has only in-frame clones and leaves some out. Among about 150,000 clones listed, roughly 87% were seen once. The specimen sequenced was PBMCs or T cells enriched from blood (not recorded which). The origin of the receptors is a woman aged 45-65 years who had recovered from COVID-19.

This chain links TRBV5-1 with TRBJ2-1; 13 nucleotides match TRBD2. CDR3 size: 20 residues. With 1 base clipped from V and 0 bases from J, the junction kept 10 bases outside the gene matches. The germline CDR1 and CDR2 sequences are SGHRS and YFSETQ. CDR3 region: CASSLRRWTSGGRSYNEQFF. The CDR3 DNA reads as TGCGCCAGCAGCTTGCGACGTTGGACTAGCGGGGGTCGCTCCTACAATGAGCAGTTCTTC.

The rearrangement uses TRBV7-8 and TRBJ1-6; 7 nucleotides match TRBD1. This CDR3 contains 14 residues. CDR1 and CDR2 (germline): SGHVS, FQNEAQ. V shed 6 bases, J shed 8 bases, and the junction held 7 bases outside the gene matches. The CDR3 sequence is CASREWDSYSPLHF. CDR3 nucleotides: TGTGCCAGCAGAGAATGGGACAGCTATTCACCCCTCCACTTT.

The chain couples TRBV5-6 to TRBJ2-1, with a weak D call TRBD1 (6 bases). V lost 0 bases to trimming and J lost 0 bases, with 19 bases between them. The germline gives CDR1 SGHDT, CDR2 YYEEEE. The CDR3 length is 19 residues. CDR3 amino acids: CASSLDGGFYRASYNEQFF. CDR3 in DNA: TGTGCCAGCAGCTTGGATGGGGGTTTCTACAGGGCCTCCTACAATGAGCAGTTCTTC.

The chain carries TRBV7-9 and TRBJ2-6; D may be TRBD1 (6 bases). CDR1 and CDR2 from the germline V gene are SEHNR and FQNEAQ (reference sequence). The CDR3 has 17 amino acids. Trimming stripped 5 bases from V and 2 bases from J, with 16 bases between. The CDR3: CASSQTGRLTGANVLTF. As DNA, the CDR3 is TGTGCCAGCAGCCAGACAGGCAGGCTAACTGGGGCCAACGTCCTGACTTTC.

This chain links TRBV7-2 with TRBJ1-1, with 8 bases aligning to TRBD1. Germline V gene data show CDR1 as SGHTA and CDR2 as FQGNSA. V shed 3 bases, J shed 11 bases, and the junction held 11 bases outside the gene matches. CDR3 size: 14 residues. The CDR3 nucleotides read TGTGCCAGCAGCTTTAGGCCCCCTACAGGGGGGGCTTTCTTT. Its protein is CASSFRPPTGGAFF.

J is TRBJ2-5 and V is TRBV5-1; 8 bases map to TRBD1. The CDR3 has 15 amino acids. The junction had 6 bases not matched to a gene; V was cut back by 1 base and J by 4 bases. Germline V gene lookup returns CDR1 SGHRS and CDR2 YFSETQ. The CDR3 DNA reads TGCGCCAGCAGCTTGCCAGGGGGCGACTCAGAGACCCAGTACTTC. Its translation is CASSLPGGDSETQYF.

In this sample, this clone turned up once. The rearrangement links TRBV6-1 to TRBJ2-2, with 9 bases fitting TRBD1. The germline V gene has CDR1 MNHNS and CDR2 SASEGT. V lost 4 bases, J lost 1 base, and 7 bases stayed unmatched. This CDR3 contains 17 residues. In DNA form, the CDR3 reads TGTGCCAGCAGTGTCCTCCCGGGACAGGGGAACACCGGGGAGCTGTTTTTT. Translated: CASSVLPGQGNTGELFF.

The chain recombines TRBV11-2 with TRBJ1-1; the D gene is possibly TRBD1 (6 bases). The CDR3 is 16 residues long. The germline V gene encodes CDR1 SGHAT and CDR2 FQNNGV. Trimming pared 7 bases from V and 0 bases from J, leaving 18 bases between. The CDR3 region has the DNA TGTGCCAGCATGAAAGGTCGCGGGGGCTTGAACACTGAAGCTTTCTTT. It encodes CASMKGRGGLNTEAFF.

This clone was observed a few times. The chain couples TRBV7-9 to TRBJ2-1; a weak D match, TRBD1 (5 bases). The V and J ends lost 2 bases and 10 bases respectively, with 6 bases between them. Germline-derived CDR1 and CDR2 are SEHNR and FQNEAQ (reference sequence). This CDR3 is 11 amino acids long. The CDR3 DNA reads TGTGCCAGCAGCTTACAGGGAGAGCAGTTCTTC. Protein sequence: CASSLQGEQFF. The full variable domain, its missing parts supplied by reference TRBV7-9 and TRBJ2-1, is DTGVSQNPRHKITKRGQNVTFRCDPISEHNRLYWYRQTLGQGPEFLTYFQNEAQLEKSRLLSDRFSAERPKGSFSTLEIQRTEQGDSAMYLCASSLQGEQFFGPGTRLTVL.